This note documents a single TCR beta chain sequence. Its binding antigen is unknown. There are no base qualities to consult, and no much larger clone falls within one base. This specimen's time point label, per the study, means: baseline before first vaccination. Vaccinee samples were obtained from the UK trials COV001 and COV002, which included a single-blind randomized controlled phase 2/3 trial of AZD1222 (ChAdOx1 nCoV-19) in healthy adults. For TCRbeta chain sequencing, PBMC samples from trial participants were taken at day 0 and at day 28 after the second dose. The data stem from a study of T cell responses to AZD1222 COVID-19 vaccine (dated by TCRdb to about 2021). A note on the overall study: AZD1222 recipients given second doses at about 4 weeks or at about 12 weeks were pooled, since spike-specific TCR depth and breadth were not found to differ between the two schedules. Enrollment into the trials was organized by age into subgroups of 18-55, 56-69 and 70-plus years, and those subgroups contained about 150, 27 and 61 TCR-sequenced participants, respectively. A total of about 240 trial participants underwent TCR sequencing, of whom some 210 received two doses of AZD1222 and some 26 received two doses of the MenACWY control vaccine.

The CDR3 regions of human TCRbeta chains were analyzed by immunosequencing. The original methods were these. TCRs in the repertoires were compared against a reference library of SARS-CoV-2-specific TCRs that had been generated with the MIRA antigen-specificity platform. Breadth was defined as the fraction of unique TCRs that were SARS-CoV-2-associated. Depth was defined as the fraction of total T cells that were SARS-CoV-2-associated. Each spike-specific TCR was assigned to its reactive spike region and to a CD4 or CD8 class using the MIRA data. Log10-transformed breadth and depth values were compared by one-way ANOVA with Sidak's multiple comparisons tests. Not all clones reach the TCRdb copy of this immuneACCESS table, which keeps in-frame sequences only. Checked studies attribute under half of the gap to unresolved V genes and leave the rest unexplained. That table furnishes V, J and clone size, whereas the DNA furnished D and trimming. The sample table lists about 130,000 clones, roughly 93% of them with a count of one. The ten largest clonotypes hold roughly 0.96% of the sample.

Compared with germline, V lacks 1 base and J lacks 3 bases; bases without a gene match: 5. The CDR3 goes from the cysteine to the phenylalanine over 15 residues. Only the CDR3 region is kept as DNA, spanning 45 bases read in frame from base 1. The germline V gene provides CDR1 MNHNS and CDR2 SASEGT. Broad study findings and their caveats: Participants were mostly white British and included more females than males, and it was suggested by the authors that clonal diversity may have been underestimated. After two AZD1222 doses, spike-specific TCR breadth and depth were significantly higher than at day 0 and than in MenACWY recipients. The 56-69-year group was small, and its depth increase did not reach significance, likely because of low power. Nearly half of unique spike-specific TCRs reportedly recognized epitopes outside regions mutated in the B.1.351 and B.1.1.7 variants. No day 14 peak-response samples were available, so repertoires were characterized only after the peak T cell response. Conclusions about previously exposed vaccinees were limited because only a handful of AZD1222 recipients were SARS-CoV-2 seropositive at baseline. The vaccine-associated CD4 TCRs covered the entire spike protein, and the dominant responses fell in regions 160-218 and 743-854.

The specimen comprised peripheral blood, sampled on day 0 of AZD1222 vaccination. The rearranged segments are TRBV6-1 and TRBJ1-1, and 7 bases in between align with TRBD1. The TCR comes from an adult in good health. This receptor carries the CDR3 CASSEEGQGDTEAFF. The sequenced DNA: TGTGCCAGCAGTGAAGAAGGGCAGGGGGACACTGAAGCTTTCTTT.